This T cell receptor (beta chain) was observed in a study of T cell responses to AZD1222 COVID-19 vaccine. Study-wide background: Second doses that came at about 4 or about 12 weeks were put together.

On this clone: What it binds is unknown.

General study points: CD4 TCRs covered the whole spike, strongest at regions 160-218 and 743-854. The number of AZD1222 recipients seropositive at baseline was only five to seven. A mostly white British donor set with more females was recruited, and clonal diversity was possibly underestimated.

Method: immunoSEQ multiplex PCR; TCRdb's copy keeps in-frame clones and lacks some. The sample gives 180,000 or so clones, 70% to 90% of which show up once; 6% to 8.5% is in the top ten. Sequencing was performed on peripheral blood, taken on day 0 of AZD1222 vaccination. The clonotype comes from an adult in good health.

In nucleotides, the CDR3 is TGTGCCTGGAGGGATCCAGTTTATAATCAGCCCCAGCATTTT. Translating it yields CAWRDPVYNQPQHF. This chain joins TRBV30 and TRBJ1-5; D unresolved. The germline V gene has CDR1 GTSNPN and CDR2 SVGIG (reference sequence). The CDR3 runs 14 residues. V was clipped by 3 bases and J by 4 bases, with 13 bases between them.